This T cell receptor beta chain is drawn from a study of blood T cells in healthy people across ages. CDR3 length: 16 residues. The germline V gene has CDR1 MDHEN and CDR2 SYDVKM. About this clonotype itself: Its antigen is still unknown.

A second roughly 7 to 11 cycle PCR used barcoded and J-beta primers. Each CDR3 protein is one row after TCRdb ran MiXCR on the 5' RACE reads. The sample includes about 1.8 million distinct CDR3 sequences, less than 50% of them seen just once. Overall study results and limits: Changes seen in expanded clonotypes were possibly confounded by donor CMV status left unknown.

The origin of this receptor is a woman between 35 and 50 years old in good health. This chain joins TRBV28 and TRBJ2-5; 14 positions match TRBD2. With the DNA end fitting TRBJ2-7 better, the J assignment may be wrong. The sequenced sample was blood. The DNA for the CDR3 is TGTGCCAGCAGTGCTCCTGGGACTAGCGGGAGCTACGAGCAGTACTTC. It encodes CASSAPGTSGSYEQYF.